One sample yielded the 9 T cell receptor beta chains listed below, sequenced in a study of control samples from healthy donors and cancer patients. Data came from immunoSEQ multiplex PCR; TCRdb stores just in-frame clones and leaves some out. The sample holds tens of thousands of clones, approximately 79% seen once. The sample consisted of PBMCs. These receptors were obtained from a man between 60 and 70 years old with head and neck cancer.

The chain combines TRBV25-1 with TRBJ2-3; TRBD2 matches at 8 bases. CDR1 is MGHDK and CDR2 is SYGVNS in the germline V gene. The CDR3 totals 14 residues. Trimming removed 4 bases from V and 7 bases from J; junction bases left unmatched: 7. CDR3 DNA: TGTGCCAGCAGTGGTCTATCTAGCGGGCATACGCAGTATTTT. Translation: CASSGLSSGHTQYF.

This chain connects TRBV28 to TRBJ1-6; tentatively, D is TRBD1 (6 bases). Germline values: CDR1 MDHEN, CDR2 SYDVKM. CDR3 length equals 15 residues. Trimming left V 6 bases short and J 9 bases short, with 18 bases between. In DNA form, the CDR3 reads TGTGCCAGCAGCCCCCCCCGGACAGCCGGTTCACCCCTCCACTTT. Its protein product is CASSPPRTAGSPLHF.

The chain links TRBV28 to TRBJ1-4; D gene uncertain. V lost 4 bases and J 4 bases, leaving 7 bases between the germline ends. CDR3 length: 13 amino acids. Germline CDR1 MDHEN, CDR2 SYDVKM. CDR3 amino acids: CASSSASNEKLFF. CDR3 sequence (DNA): TGTGCCAGCAGTTCCGCCAGTAATGAAAAACTGTTTTTT.

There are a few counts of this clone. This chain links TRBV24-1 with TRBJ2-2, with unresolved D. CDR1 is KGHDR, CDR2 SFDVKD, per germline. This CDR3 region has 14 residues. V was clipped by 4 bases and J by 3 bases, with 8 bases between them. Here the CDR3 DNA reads TGTGCCACCAGTGAGTACCGGGACACCGGGGAGCTGTTTTTT. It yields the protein CATSEYRDTGELFF.

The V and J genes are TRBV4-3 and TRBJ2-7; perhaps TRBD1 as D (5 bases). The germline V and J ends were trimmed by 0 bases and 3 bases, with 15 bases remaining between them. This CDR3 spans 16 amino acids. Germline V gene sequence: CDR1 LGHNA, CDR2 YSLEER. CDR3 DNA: TGCGCCAGCAGCCAAGAATTTGCGACAGTAGGCTACGAGCAGTACTTC. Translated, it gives CASSQEFATVGYEQYF.

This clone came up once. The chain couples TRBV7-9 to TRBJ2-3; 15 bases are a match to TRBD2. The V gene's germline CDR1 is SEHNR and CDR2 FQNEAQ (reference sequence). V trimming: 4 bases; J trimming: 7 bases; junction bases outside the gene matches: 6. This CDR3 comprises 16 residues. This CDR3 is CASSSRTSGRVYTQYF. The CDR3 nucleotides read TGTGCCAGCAGCTCCAGGACTAGCGGGAGGGTCTATACGCAGTATTTT. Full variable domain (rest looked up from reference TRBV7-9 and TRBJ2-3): DTGVSQNPRHKITKRGQNVTFRCDPISEHNRLYWYRQTLGQGPEFLTYFQNEAQLEKSRLLSDRFSAERPKGSFSTLEIQRTEQGDSAMYLCASSSRTSGRVYTQYFGPGTRLTVL.

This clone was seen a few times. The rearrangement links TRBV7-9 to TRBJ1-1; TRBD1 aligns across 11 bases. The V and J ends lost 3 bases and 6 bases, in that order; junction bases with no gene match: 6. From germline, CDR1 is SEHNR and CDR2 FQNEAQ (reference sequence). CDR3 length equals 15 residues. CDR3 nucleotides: TGTGCCAGCAGCTTGGGACAGGGGGTATATGCTGAAGCTTTCTTT. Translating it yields CASSLGQGVYAEAFF.

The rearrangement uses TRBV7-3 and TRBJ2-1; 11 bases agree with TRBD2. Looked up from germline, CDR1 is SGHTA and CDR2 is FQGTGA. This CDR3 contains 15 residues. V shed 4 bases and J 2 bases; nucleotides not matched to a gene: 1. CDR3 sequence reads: CASSSLAGAYNEQFF. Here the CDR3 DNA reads TGTGCCAGCAGCTCACTAGCGGGAGCCTACAATGAGCAGTTCTTC.

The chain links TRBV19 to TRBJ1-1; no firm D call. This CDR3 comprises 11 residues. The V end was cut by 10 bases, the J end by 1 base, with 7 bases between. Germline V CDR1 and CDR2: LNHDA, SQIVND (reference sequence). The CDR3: CATIRNTEAFF. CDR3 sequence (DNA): TGTGCCACCATACGGAACACTGAAGCTTTCTTT.